The 24 T cell receptor beta chains given below trace back to one sample, sequenced in a study of blood T cell repertoires in COVID-19. Assay: immunoSEQ multiplex PCR; the TCRdb copy retains only in-frame clones and omits some. The sample shows around 310,000 clones, 90% of them seen only once. Sequencing input: peripheral blood. The receptors here all came from a middle-aged woman with COVID-19, enrolled during active disease.

The chain couples TRBV4-3 to TRBJ2-1, with a possible D match to TRBD1 (5 bases). Trimming shortened V by 0 bases and J by 3 bases, and 9 bases separated the two germline ends. Germline V gene sequence: CDR1 LGHNA, CDR2 YSLEER. This CDR3 has 15 amino acids. This chain's CDR3 is CASSQDRDLYNEQFF. The CDR3 region has the DNA TGCGCCAGCAGCCAAGACAGGGATCTCTACAATGAGCAGTTCTTC.

The rearrangement uses TRBV6-5 and TRBJ1-2; D perhaps matches TRBD1 (5 bases). The CDR3 has 15 amino acids. Germline V CDR1 and CDR2: MNHEY, SVGAGI. Deletions cut 0 bases from V and 0 bases from J, with 8 bases between. Here the CDR3 reads CASSYSQGSNYGYTF. DNA for the CDR3: TGTGCCAGCAGTTACTCCCAGGGATCTAACTATGGCTACACCTTC.

The genes are TRBV7-9 and TRBJ1-1, with D unresolved. V dropped 5 bases and J dropped 11 bases, with 15 bases sitting between them. The length of the CDR3 is 12 residues. Germline CDR1 and CDR2: SEHNR and FQNEAQ (reference sequence). Here the CDR3 reads CASSLNPAGAFF. For the CDR3, the DNA is TGTGCCAGCAGCCTAAACCCAGCGGGGGCTTTCTTT.

The chain recombines TRBV12-3 or TRBV12-4 with TRBJ2-7, with 8 nucleotides matching TRBD2. The CDR3 extends over 12 amino acids. J was trimmed by 8 bases and V by 3 bases; bases with no gene match: 3. The CDR3 here is CASSFGGEKQYF. The CDR3 nucleotides are TGTGCCAGCAGTTTCGGGGGGGAGAAGCAGTACTTC.

V is TRBV5-1 and J is TRBJ1-2; 9 bases are a match to TRBD1. This CDR3 has 13 residues. J was trimmed by 6 bases and V by 0 bases; bases with no gene match: 0. The germline CDR1 and CDR2 sequences are SGHRS and YFSETQ. The CDR3 is CASSLGTGDGYTF. CDR3 in DNA: TGCGCCAGCAGCTTGGGGACAGGGGATGGCTACACCTTC.

This clone came up once. V gene TRBV5-1 combines with J gene TRBJ1-5; D not certain. The germline gives CDR1 SGHRS, CDR2 YFSETQ. This CDR3 comprises 13 residues. V lost 2 bases and J lost 5, with 8 bases in between. Here the CDR3 reads CASSLEPDQPQHF. The CDR3 DNA is TGCGCCAGCAGCTTAGAGCCTGATCAGCCCCAGCATTTT.

V gene TRBV28 combines with J gene TRBJ2-1; maybe TRBD2 (6 bases). Germline V gene data show CDR1 as MDHEN and CDR2 as SYDVKM. Trimming left V 7 bases short and J 7 bases short, with 17 bases between. The CDR3 contains 14 residues. The CDR3 DNA reads TGTGCCAGCACTCTTCCGGGGGTAGTGAATGAGCAGTTCTTC. Translating gives CASTLPGVVNEQFF.

The CDR3 sequence: CASSLAGAGGPVNEQFF. In DNA form, the CDR3 reads TGTGCCAGCAGCTTAGCCGGGGCGGGGGGGCCCGTCAATGAGCAGTTCTTC. V usage is TRBV7-2 and J usage is TRBJ2-1; TRBD2 aligns across 9 bases. Germline-derived CDR1 and CDR2 are SGHTA and FQGNSA. V lost 0 bases, J lost 6 bases, and 9 bases stayed unmatched. This CDR3 is 17 amino acids long.

This clone came up a few times. This sequence joins TRBV29-1 and TRBJ2-1; D is perhaps TRBD2 (6 bases). This CDR3 is built from 14 residues. Germline CDR1 is SQVTM and CDR2 is ANQGSEA. V shed 7 bases and J shed 0 bases, with 13 bases lying between them. CDR3 amino acids: CSAQTSSSYNEQFF. CDR3 coding DNA: TGCAGCGCCCAGACTAGTAGCTCCTACAATGAGCAGTTCTTC.

The chain is built from TRBV5-1 and TRBJ2-3; perhaps TRBD2 as D (5 bases). V was cut by 3 bases and J by 5 bases, with 7 bases left in between. Germline CDR1 SGHRS, CDR2 YFSETQ. The CDR3 extends over 12 amino acids. The CDR3 DNA is TGCGCCAGCAGCTCCGGGGTAGATACGCAGTATTTT. This encodes CASSSGVDTQYF.

The gene calls are TRBV11-2 and TRBJ2-5, with 8 bases fitting TRBD2. Germline CDR1 and CDR2: SGHAT and FQNNGV. The V segment lost 1 base and the J segment 5 bases; nucleotides outside the gene matches: 3. The length of the CDR3 is 14 residues. The CDR3 reads CASSLGGGLETQYF. CDR3 in DNA: TGTGCCAGCAGCTTAGGCGGGGGGTTGGAGACCCAGTACTTC.

This clone was seen a few times. The rearrangement joins TRBV5-4 to TRBJ1-5; D unresolved. The CDR3 is 14 residues long. Trimming took off 2 bases at V and 1 base at J, with 7 bases between the two ends. The germline gives CDR1 SGHNT, CDR2 YYREEE (reference sequence). The CDR3 reads CASSFAGSNQPQHF. The CDR3 DNA reads TGTGCCAGCAGCTTTGCAGGAAGCAATCAGCCCCAGCATTTT.

The chain couples TRBV13 to TRBJ2-7; 9 bases fit TRBD1. Germline assignment: CDR1 PRHDT and CDR2 FYEKMQ (reference sequence). J lost 6 bases, V lost 0 bases, and 6 bases had no gene match. This CDR3 has 15 residues. Here the CDR3 DNA reads TGTGCCAGCAGCTTAGGATGGGGACAGGGCGCCGAGCAGTACTTC. Protein product: CASSLGWGQGAEQYF.

With respect to this clone: At the DNA level, this CDR3 is encoded by other sequences in the same sample as well. This chain joins TRBV5-1 and TRBJ2-5, with D hard to call. CDR1 SGHRS and CDR2 YFSETQ come from the germline V gene. Between the trimmed V and J ends, which lost 0 bases and 0 bases, there was a span of 6 bases. This CDR3 comprises 14 residues. CDR3 region: CASSLGADQETQYF. CDR3 DNA sequence: TGCGCCAGCAGCTTGGGGGCAGACCAAGAGACCCAGTACTTC.

In this sample, this clone turned up a few times. CDR3 sequence (DNA): TGCGCCAGCAGCTTGCAGCGGGGACCCTACGAGCAGTACTTC. Amino acid sequence: CASSLQRGPYEQYF. The chain links TRBV5-1 to TRBJ2-7; 7 nucleotides line up with TRBD2. There are 14 residues in the CDR3. Germline V gives CDR1 SGHRS, CDR2 YFSETQ. V gave up 1 base and J gave up 2 bases; unmatched junction bases: 3.

V is TRBV7-9 and J is TRBJ2-3; unclear D gene. Trimming shortened V by 5 bases and J by 5 bases, and 8 bases separated the two germline ends. There are 12 residues in the CDR3. From germline, CDR1 is SEHNR and CDR2 FQNEAQ (reference sequence). CDR3 coding DNA: TGTGCCAGCAGCCCCGTGAGAGATACGCAGTATTTT. Encoded protein: CASSPVRDTQYF.

V is TRBV4-3 and J is TRBJ2-2, with a tentative D call TRBD1 (6 bases). Germline V gene sequence: CDR1 LGHNA, CDR2 YSLEER. V was cut by 0 bases and J by 6 bases, with 20 bases left in between. The CDR3 consists of 18 residues. The CDR3 is CASSQDLTGGGKAGELFF. The DNA for the CDR3 is TGCGCCAGCAGCCAAGACCTGACTGGGGGCGGTAAAGCCGGGGAGCTGTTTTTT.

The chain has TRBV5-1 and TRBJ1-1, with D possibly TRBD1 on 6 matching bases. This CDR3 comprises 15 residues. V was clipped by 3 bases and J by 5 bases, with 17 bases between them. Germline V CDR1 and CDR2: SGHRS, YFSETQ. The CDR3 sequence: CASSSAPQGKTEAFF. The CDR3 coding sequence is TGCGCCAGCAGCTCGGCCCCACAGGGAAAGACTGAAGCTTTCTTT. The entire variable domain, with the rest obtained from reference TRBV5-1 and TRBJ1-1, is as follows: KAGVTQTPRYLIKTRGQQVTLSCSPISGHRSVSWYQQTPGQGLQFLFEYFSETQRNKGNFPGRFSGRQFSNSRSEMNVSTLELGDSALYLCASSSAPQGKTEAFFGQGTRLTVV.

The gene calls are TRBV6-5 and TRBJ1-2; the D gene is possibly TRBD1 (6 bases). Germline V CDR1 and CDR2: MNHEY, SVGAGI. The CDR3 has 11 residues. The V end was cut by 11 bases, the J end by 8 bases, with 15 bases between. The CDR3 DNA sequence: TGTGCCGGGGGAGGGGGAGGAGGCTACACCTTC. It is translated as CAGGGGGGYTF.

The V gene is TRBV27, the J gene TRBJ2-5, with TRBD1 matching 8 bases. V trimming: 5 bases; J trimming: 2 bases; junction bases outside the gene matches: 7. The germline V gene encodes CDR1 MNHEY and CDR2 SMNVEV (reference sequence). The CDR3 extends over 15 amino acids. CDR3 loop: CASSLWTGRQETQYF. The CDR3 DNA reads as TGTGCCAGCAGTCTCTGGACAGGGCGTCAAGAGACCCAGTACTTC.

CDR3 bases: TGCGCCAGCAGCCGAATTGGGGGGACTAGTGGAAAAGAGACCCAGTACTTC. Translation gives CASSRIGGTSGKETQYF. This rearrangement joins TRBV5-1 to TRBJ2-5; 8 positions match TRBD2. Germline loops: CDR1 SGHRS, CDR2 YFSETQ. The trim removed 4 bases at V and 3 bases at J, leaving 14 bases unmatched. This CDR3 is built from 17 residues.

The chain employs TRBV28 and TRBJ1-2; TRBD1 matches at 10 bases. Germline values: CDR1 MDHEN, CDR2 SYDVKM. This CDR3 is 15 amino acids long. V gave up 5 bases and J gave up 8 bases; unmatched junction bases: 11. DNA of the CDR3: TGTGCCAGCAGTCGACAGGGGGCGGTTGGGGAGGGCTACACCTTC. Translated: CASSRQGAVGEGYTF.

V gene TRBV5-1 combines with J gene TRBJ1-2; 9 bases are shared with TRBD1. The junction had 3 bases not matched to a gene; V was cut back by 0 bases and J by 6 bases. This CDR3 spans 14 amino acids. CDR1 is SGHRS, CDR2 YFSETQ, per germline. This CDR3 is CASSLAGQGDGYTF. The CDR3 region has the DNA TGCGCCAGCAGCTTGGCGGGACAGGGAGATGGCTACACCTTC.

This chain connects TRBV19 to TRBJ1-2; 8 bases align to TRBD1. Trimming removed 3 bases from V and 2 bases from J; junction bases left unmatched: 11. Per the germline V gene, CDR1 is LNHDA and CDR2 is SQIVND (reference sequence). The CDR3 length is 17 residues. CDR3 DNA sequence: TGTGCCAGTAGTATGGGGGACAGGTACTCGCCGAACTATGGCTACACCTTC. Its translation: CASSMGDRYSPNYGYTF. The variable domain in full, completed from reference TRBV19 and TRBJ1-2, reads DGGITQSPKYLFRKEGQNVTLSCEQNLNHDAMYWYRQDPGQGLRLIYYSQIVNDFQKGDIAEGYSVSREKKESFPLTVTSAQKNPTAFYLCASSMGDRYSPNYGYTFGSGTRLTVV.